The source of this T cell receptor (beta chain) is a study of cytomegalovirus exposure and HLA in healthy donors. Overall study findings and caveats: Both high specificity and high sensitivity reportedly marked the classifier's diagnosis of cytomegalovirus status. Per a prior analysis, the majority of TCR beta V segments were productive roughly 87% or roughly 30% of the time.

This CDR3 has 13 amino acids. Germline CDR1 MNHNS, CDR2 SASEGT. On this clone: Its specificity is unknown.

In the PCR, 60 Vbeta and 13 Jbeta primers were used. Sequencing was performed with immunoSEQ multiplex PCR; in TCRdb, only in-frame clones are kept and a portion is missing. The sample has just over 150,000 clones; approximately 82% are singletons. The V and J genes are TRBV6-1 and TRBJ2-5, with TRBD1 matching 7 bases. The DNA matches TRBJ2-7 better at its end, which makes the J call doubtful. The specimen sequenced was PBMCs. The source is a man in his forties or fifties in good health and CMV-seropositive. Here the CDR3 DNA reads TGTGCCAGCGGGACAGCATTTTTTTACGAGCAGTACTTC. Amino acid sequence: CASGTAFFYEQYF.